Presented here are 19 T cell receptor beta chains from one specimen sequenced in a study of blood T cell repertoires in COVID-19. TCRdb's table, derived via immunoSEQ multiplex PCR, lists solely in-frame clones and lacks some. Found here are about 160,000 clones, 81% of them singletons; the top ten hold 9.5% to 11%. The sequenced sample was peripheral blood. These receptor sequences come from a man in his sixties with active or convalescent COVID-19.

V gene TRBV7-2 combines with J gene TRBJ1-2; TRBD1 aligns across 11 bases. The CDR3 has 14 amino acids. The V segment lost 5 bases and the J segment 6 bases; nucleotides outside the gene matches: 5. The germline CDR1 and CDR2 sequences are SGHTA and FQGNSA. For the CDR3, the DNA is TGTGCCAGCAGCCCGTGGACAGGGGGCAATGGCTACACCTTC. Translated, it gives CASSPWTGGNGYTF.

The rearrangement joins TRBV5-1 to TRBJ1-6, with a tentative D call TRBD1 (6 bases). The germline gives CDR1 SGHRS, CDR2 YFSETQ. The CDR3 totals 14 residues. V dropped 2 bases and J dropped 9 bases, with 12 bases sitting between them. The chain's CDR3 is CASSFGQTPSPLHF. The CDR3 bases are TGCGCCAGCAGCTTTGGACAGACGCCTTCACCCCTCCACTTT.

The CDR3 DNA is TGTGCCAGCAGCGCCCCCCGGCAGGCACTCGGAGATACGCAGTATTTT. Translating it yields CASSAPRQALGDTQYF. V is TRBV7-2 and J is TRBJ2-3; D remains unclear. V lost 5 bases to trimming and J lost 5 bases, with 20 bases between them. Germline CDR1 is SGHTA and CDR2 is FQGNSA. This CDR3 has 16 amino acids.

CDR3 bases: TGTGCCAGCAGTGCGACCAGGGTCAATCAGCCCCAGCATTTT. This sequence encodes CASSATRVNQPQHF. This sequence joins TRBV2 and TRBJ1-5; TRBD1 might be the D (5 bases). The germline V gene encodes CDR1 SNHLY and CDR2 FYNNEI. This CDR3 is 14 amino acids long. V was pared by 4 bases and J by 3 bases, with 10 bases between. Supplemented by reference TRBV2 and TRBJ1-5, the full variable domain reads EPEVTQTPSHQVTQMGQEVILRCVPISNHLYFYWYRQILGQKVEFLVSFYNNEISEKSEIFDDQFSVERPDGSNFTLKIRSTKLEDSAMYFCASSATRVNQPQHFGDGTRLSIL.

V gene TRBV5-1 combines with J gene TRBJ2-1, with TRBD2 matching over 7 bases. Germline V gene data show CDR1 as SGHRS and CDR2 as YFSETQ. The CDR3 contains 17 residues. V gave up 4 bases and J gave up 9 bases; unmatched junction bases: 19. The CDR3 nucleotides are TGCGCCAGCAGCACGAATCCGGGAGGCGGGAGTTCTAGTGAGCAGTTCTTC. Protein sequence: CASSTNPGGGSSSEQFF.

J is TRBJ2-7 and V is TRBV28; weak D call: TRBD2 (6 bases). Trimming shortened V by 3 bases and J by 3 bases, and 9 bases separated the two germline ends. The length of the CDR3 is 13 residues. Germline values: CDR1 MDHEN, CDR2 SYDVKM. CDR3 residues: CASSFAGNYEQYF. The CDR3, as DNA: TGTGCCAGCAGTTTTGCGGGAAACTACGAGCAGTACTTC.

This clone was recorded a few times. V is TRBV7-6 and J is TRBJ1-2; 7 positions agree with TRBD1. Germline CDR1 and CDR2: SGHVS and FNYEAQ. The CDR3 length is 13 residues. The V segment lost 4 bases and the J segment 7 bases; nucleotides outside the gene matches: 6. CDR3 sequence reads: CASSSTGFSGYTF. The CDR3 DNA follows: TGTGCCAGCAGCTCGACAGGGTTTAGTGGCTACACCTTC. Looking up the rest from reference TRBV7-6 and TRBJ1-2 gives the full variable domain: GAGVSQSPRYKVTKRGQDVALRCDPISGHVSLYWYRQALGQGPEFLTYFNYEAQQDKSGLPNDRFSAERPEGSISTLTIQRTEQRDSAMYRCASSSTGFSGYTFGSGTRLTVV.

The chain carries TRBV7-2 and TRBJ2-7, with 12 bases matching TRBD2. Germline trimming cut 3 bases from V and 4 bases from J; bases unmatched to any gene: 1. This CDR3 region has 14 residues. Germline-derived CDR1 and CDR2 are SGHTA and FQGNSA. CDR3 residues: CASSFTSGGYEQYF. The CDR3 DNA reads TGTGCCAGCAGCTTTACTAGCGGGGGGTACGAGCAGTACTTC. The complete variable domain, with remaining parts taken from reference TRBV7-2 and TRBJ2-7, reads GAGVSQSPSNKVTEKGKDVELRCDPISGHTALYWYRQSLGQGLEFLIYFQGNSAPDKSGLPSDRFSAERTGGSVSTLTIQRTQQEDSAVYLCASSFTSGGYEQYFGPGTRLTVT.

DNA of the CDR3: TGTGCCAGCAGTCCCAGGACTCTGGGCGCTGAAGCTTTCTTT. Translation: CASSPRTLGAEAFF. The V and J genes are TRBV6-5 and TRBJ1-1, with D uncertain. Germline assignment: CDR1 MNHEY and CDR2 SVGAGI. CDR3 length: 14 residues. The germline V and J ends were trimmed by 5 bases and 6 bases, with 16 bases remaining between them.

The sample holds many counts of this clone. The chain couples TRBV13 to TRBJ2-5, with D perhaps matching TRBD1 (6 bases). CDR3 length equals 14 residues. CDR1 is PRHDT, CDR2 FYEKMQ, per germline (reference sequence). V was clipped by 5 bases and J by 5 bases, with 15 bases between them. The CDR3 coding sequence is TGTGCCAGCAGCGGCGAGGGGGTCCGGGAGACCCAGTACTTC. Translated, it gives CASSGEGVRETQYF.

To note about this clone: At one boundary the junction diverges from the germline segment, which might be a read error. This chain connects TRBV5-1 to TRBJ2-3; TRBD1 matches at 8 bases. The CDR3 has 15 residues. Germline values: CDR1 SGHRS, CDR2 YFSETQ. The CDR3 spells CASSLAQGATDTQYF. CDR3 bases: TGCGCCAGCAGTTTGGCCCAGGGGGCCACAGATACGCAGTATTTT.

The gene calls are TRBV7-6 and TRBJ2-2; D may be TRBD2 (6 bases). This CDR3 spans 16 amino acids. Trimming stripped 5 bases from V and 5 bases from J, with 18 bases between. Germline assignment: CDR1 SGHVS and CDR2 FNYEAQ. This chain's CDR3 is CASSPGTPEGTGELFF. The CDR3 DNA follows: TGTGCCAGCAGCCCCGGGACTCCCGAGGGAACCGGGGAGCTGTTTTTT.

Only a few counts were recorded for this clone. The chain links TRBV2 to TRBJ2-7; D not certain. Germline V CDR1 and CDR2: SNHLY, FYNNEI. The CDR3 totals 11 residues. V lost 8 bases and J 4 bases, leaving 9 bases between the germline ends. CDR3 residues: CASRTYYEQYF. In nucleotides, the CDR3 is TGTGCCAGCCGCACCTATTACGAGCAGTACTTC.

CDR3 loop: CASSLDRDGYTF. CDR3 DNA: TGTGCCAGCAGCCTGGACAGGGATGGCTACACCTTC. The chain combines TRBV6-5 with TRBJ1-2; 8 bases agree with TRBD1. Per germline, CDR1 MNHEY and CDR2 SVGAGI. J was trimmed by 6 bases and V by 6 bases; bases with no gene match: 3. The CDR3 runs 12 residues.

The rearrangement uses TRBV10-3 and TRBJ1-3; D gene unclear. V was clipped by 6 bases and J by 0 bases, with 12 bases between them. The CDR3 spans 15 residues. From germline, CDR1 is ENHRY and CDR2 SYGVKD. The CDR3 nucleotides read TGTGCCATCAGCTATCTTGCAACCTCTGGAAACACCATATATTTT. Protein sequence: CAISYLATSGNTIYF.

The chain couples TRBV11-3 to TRBJ2-1; 7 bases fit TRBD2. This CDR3 comprises 14 residues. CDR1 is SGHNT and CDR2 is YENEEA in the germline V gene. After removal of 1 base from V and 6 bases from J, the junction contained 3 bases not matched to a gene. The CDR3 loop is CASSLGGSVNEQFF. Written as DNA, the CDR3 is TGTGCCAGCAGCTTAGGCGGGAGTGTCAATGAGCAGTTCTTC.

This clone was detected a few times. This sequence joins TRBV19 and TRBJ1-1; 7 bases align to TRBD1. J lost 9 bases, V lost 9 bases, and 7 bases had no gene match. Germline CDR1 is LNHDA and CDR2 is SQIVND (reference sequence). The CDR3 consists of 11 residues. Here the CDR3 reads CASTDRAQAFF. The CDR3 region has the DNA TGTGCCAGCACAGACAGGGCTCAAGCTTTCTTT.

The rearrangement joins TRBV5-8 to TRBJ1-2; D is ambiguous. V lost 0 bases, J lost 2 bases, and 8 bases lay in between. The CDR3 runs 14 residues. Per germline, CDR1 SGHTS and CDR2 YDEGEE. DNA for the CDR3: TGTGCCAGCAGCTTGGCTCTGAGAAACTATGGCTACACCTTC. Translated: CASSLALRNYGYTF.

The chain carries TRBV13 and TRBJ1-2, with 7 bases matching TRBD1. The V and J ends lost 0 bases and 7 bases, in that order; junction bases with no gene match: 14. From germline, CDR1 is PRHDT and CDR2 FYEKMQ (reference sequence). The CDR3 length is 17 residues. CDR3 sequence: CASSLGTTGTTLLGYTF. CDR3 coding DNA: TGTGCCAGCAGCTTAGGTACGACAGGGACCACGCTCCTTGGCTACACCTTC.